This entry lists 4 T cell receptor beta chains sequenced from one sample in a study of shared clonotypes between healthy human individuals (dated by TCRdb to the early 2020s). The library was obtained by the immunoSEQ multiplex PCR assay. The source is immuneACCESS, and TCRdb retained only in-frame sequences with V and J called. Part of the clones is not carried over; for the studies checked, unresolved V genes explain less than half of this, and the remainder is unexplained. In all, the sample holds about 2.4 million clones, and over 85% of those were seen once. Of the sample, 0.36% falls within the top ten clones. Sequenced: naive CD4+ T cells from PBMCs. The cell subset or site label here, explained by the study, means: CD45RA+ positively selected. The receptors shown here come from a man between 18 and 35 years old in good health. Some clones in this sample may be carry-over from other donors' samples.

The V gene is TRBV18, the J gene TRBJ2-7, with 9 bases matching TRBD1. Per the germline V gene, CDR1 is KGHSH and CDR2 is LQKENI. The CDR3 extends over 17 amino acids. After removal of 3 bases from V and 7 bases from J, the junction contained 16 bases not matched to a gene. CDR3 DNA: TGTGCCAGCTCACCGCTAACCGGGACAGGGACAAGGGGGGAGCAGTACTTC. Its translation: CASSPLTGTGTRGEQYF.

The rearrangement uses TRBV7-3 and TRBJ1-2, with D perhaps matching TRBD1 (6 bases). Trimming shortened V by 5 bases and J by 7 bases, and 17 bases separated the two germline ends. This CDR3 has 14 amino acids. Germline V gene data show CDR1 as SGHTA and CDR2 as FQGTGA. The CDR3 bases are TGTGCCAGCAGCCAGGGGCAGAACGCGGGTGGCTACACCTTC. This translates into CASSQGQNAGGYTF.

The rearrangement links TRBV29-1 to TRBJ2-7, with D maybe TRBD1 (6 bases). Germline V gene data show CDR1 as SQVTM and CDR2 as ANQGSEA. The CDR3 covers 12 residues. V shed 4 bases and J shed 4 bases, with 11 bases lying between them. CDR3 amino acids: CSVAWGQYEQYF. The CDR3 DNA is TGCAGCGTTGCGTGGGGGCAATACGAGCAGTACTTC.

This clone was recorded a few times. This chain links TRBV7-9 with TRBJ1-5; TRBD1 is a possible D gene (6 bases). CDR1 and CDR2 from the germline V gene are SEHNR and FQNEAQ (reference sequence). V was clipped by 8 bases and J by 3 bases, with 11 bases between them. The length of the CDR3 is 13 residues. CDR3 sequence (DNA): TGTGCCAGCGCCCAGGGGACCAATCAGCCCCAGCATTTT. Its translation is CASAQGTNQPQHF.